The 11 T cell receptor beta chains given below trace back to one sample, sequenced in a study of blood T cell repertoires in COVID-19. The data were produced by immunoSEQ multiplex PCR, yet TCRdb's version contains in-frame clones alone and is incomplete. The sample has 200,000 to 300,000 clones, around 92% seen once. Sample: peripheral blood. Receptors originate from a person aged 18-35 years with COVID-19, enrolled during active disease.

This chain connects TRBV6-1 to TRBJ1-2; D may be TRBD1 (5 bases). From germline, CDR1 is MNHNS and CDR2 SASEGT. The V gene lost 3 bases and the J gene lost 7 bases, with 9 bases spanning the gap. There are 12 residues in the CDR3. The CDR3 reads CASSDRASGYTF. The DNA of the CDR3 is TGTGCCAGCAGTGACAGGGCGAGTGGCTACACCTTC.

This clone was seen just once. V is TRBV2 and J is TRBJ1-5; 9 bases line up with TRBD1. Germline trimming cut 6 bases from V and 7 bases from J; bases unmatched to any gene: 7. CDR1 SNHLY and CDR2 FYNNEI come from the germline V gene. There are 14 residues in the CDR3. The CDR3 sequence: CASRMGTGQQPQHF. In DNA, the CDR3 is TGTGCCAGCAGGATGGGGACAGGGCAACAGCCCCAGCATTTT.

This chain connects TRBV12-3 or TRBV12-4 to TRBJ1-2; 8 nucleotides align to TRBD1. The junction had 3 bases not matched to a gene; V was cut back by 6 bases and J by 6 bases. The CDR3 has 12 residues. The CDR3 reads CASSGQGDGYTF. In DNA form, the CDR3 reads TGTGCCAGCAGCGGACAGGGCGATGGCTACACCTTC.

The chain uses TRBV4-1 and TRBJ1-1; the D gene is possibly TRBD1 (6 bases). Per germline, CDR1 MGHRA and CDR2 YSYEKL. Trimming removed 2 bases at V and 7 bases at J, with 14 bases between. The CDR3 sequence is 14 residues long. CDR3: CASSQRTAGDEAFF. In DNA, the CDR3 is TGCGCCAGCAGCCAAAGGACAGCCGGGGATGAAGCTTTCTTT.

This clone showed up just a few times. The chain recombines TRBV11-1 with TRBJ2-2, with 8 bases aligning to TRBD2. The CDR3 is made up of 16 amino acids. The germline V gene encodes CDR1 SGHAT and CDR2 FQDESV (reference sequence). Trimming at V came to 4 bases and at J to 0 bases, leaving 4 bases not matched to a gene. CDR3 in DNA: TGTGCCAGCAGCTCGAGAGCGGGAGCGAACACCGGGGAGCTGTTTTTT. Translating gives CASSSRAGANTGELFF.

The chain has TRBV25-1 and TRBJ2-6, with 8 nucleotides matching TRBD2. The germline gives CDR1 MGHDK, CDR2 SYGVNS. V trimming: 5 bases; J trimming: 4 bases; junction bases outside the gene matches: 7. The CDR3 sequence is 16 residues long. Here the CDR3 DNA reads TGTGCCAGCAGTACAGCGGGAGTGGTAGGGGCCAACGTCCTGACTTTC. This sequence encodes CASSTAGVVGANVLTF.

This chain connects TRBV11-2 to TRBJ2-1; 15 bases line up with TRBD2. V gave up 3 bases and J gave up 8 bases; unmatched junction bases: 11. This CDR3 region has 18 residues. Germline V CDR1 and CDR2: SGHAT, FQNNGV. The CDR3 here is CASSLPGTSGRRRHEQFF. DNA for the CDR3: TGTGCCAGCAGCTTGCCCGGGACTAGCGGGAGGAGGAGACATGAGCAGTTCTTC.

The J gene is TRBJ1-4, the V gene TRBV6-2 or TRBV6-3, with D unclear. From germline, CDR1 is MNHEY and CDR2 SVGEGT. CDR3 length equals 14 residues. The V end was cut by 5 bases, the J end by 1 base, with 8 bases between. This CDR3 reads CASSPVITNEKLFF. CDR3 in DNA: TGTGCCAGCAGTCCGGTCATAACTAATGAAAAACTGTTTTTT.

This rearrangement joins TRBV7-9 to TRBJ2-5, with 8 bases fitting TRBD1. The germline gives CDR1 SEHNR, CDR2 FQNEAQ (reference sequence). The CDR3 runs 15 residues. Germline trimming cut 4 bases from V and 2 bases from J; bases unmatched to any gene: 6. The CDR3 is CASSSLGQAQETQYF. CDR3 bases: TGTGCCAGCAGCTCCCTGGGACAGGCTCAAGAGACCCAGTACTTC.

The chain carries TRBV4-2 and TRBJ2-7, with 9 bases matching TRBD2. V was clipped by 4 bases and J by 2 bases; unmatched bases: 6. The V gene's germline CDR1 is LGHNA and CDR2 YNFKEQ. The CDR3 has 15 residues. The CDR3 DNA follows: TGTGCCAGCAGCCCGGGGCGGGAGGGCCCCTACGAGCAGTACTTC. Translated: CASSPGREGPYEQYF.

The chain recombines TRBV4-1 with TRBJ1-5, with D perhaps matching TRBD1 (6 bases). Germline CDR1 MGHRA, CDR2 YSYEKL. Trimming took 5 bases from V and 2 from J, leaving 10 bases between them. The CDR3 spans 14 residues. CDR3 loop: CASSYPGGNQPQHF. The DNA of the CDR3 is TGCGCCAGCAGCTACCCAGGGGGCAATCAGCCCCAGCATTTT.